The 8 T cell receptor beta chains presented below share a single source sample, sequenced in a study of blood T cells in healthy people across ages. Primers used in a second PCR of roughly 7 to 12 cycles were a sample-barcoded 5' primer and a J-beta primer mix. TCRdb re-called the 5' RACE reads with MiXCR, one entry per CDR3 protein. The data hold about 1.4 million distinct CDR3 sequences, with around 55% observed a single time. Sequenced sample: blood. The receptors come from a man younger than 35 in good health.

The chain joins TRBV27 to TRBJ2-1, with 8 bases that match TRBD2. This CDR3 contains 15 residues. Unmatched junction bases numbered 4, after V lost 4 bases and J lost 2 bases. Germline CDR1 and CDR2: MNHEY and SMNVEV (reference sequence). The chain's CDR3 is CASSSAGDPYNEQFF. CDR3 sequence (DNA): TGTGCCAGCAGTTCAGCGGGAGACCCCTACAATGAGCAGTTCTTC.

The CDR3 spells CASSHGGQGAILAYEQYF. CDR3 in DNA: TGTGCCAGCAGCCACGGGGGTCAGGGGGCAATTTTGGCGTACGAGCAGTACTTC. This rearrangement joins TRBV7-2 to TRBJ2-7; TRBD1 matches 8 bases. There are 18 residues in the CDR3. Germline V gene sequence: CDR1 SGHTA, CDR2 FQGNSA. V lost 5 bases, J lost 4 bases, and 19 bases stayed unmatched.

The V and J genes are TRBV4-1 and TRBJ1-1; D is possibly TRBD1 (5 bases). The CDR3 is 15 residues long. Germline CDR1 is MGHRA and CDR2 is YSYEKL. Trimming left V 1 base short and J 4 bases short, with 13 bases between. CDR3 residues: CASSQGGRGGTEAFF. The CDR3 nucleotides read TGCGCCAGCAGCCAAGGGGGACGAGGAGGCACTGAAGCTTTCTTT.

This clonotype was seen a handful of times. The rearrangement joins TRBV20-1 to TRBJ2-1; D could derive from TRBD1 or TRBD2 (5 bases each). Germline lookup yields CDR1 DFQATT and CDR2 SNEGSKA (reference sequence). The length of the CDR3 is 15 residues. The germline V and J ends were trimmed by 4 bases and 6 bases, with 19 bases remaining between them. The CDR3 bases are TGCAGTGCTATCACCGGGACGGGGTCATCCAATGAGCAGTTCTTC. Encoded protein: CSAITGTGSSNEQFF.

CDR3 coding DNA: TGTGCCACCAGCAGAGCGGACAGGGGTTTTGAGACCCAGTACTTC. It translates to CATSRADRGFETQYF. V and J are TRBV15 and TRBJ2-5; 9 nucleotides line up with TRBD1. The J segment lost 5 bases and the V segment lost 1 base, leaving 5 bases of the junction unmatched. Germline CDR1 is LNHNV and CDR2 is YYDKDF (reference sequence). The CDR3 runs 15 residues.

This clonotype has just a few counts. The chain links TRBV4-1 to TRBJ2-5; D is undetermined. There are 15 residues in the CDR3. Trimming removed 2 bases at V and 2 bases at J, with 12 bases between. Per the germline V gene, CDR1 is MGHRA and CDR2 is YSYEKL. The CDR3, as DNA: TGCGCCAGCAGCCAACTGAGACTGACTCAAGAGACCCAGTACTTC. Translation: CASSQLRLTQETQYF.

The chain has TRBV4-1 and TRBJ1-5; the D is unclear. The CDR3 loop spans 13 amino acids. The germline V gene encodes CDR1 MGHRA and CDR2 YSYEKL. V was shortened by 1 base and J by 7 bases, with 8 bases between the two germline ends. CDR3: CASSQVGGQPQHF. CDR3 DNA: TGCGCCAGCAGCCAAGTGGGCGGGCAGCCCCAGCATTTT.

This sequence joins TRBV20-1 and TRBJ2-3, with 9 bases that match TRBD2. The CDR3 sequence is 15 residues long. CDR1 is DFQATT, CDR2 SNEGSKA, per germline (reference sequence). V shed 5 bases, J shed 2 bases, and the junction held 8 bases outside the gene matches. The CDR3 DNA reads as TGCAGTGCTCACCGGACTAGCGCCTTCACAGATACGCAGTATTTT. Amino acids: CSAHRTSAFTDTQYF.